The clone carrying this TCR beta chain has more than one count but fewer than ten. V shed 6 bases, J shed 3 bases, and the junction held 7 bases outside the gene matches. CDR3 size: 15 residues. Germline assignment: CDR1 MNHEY and CDR2 SVGAGI. The entry originates in a study of blood T cell repertoires in COVID-19. Overall study context: The United States, Italy and Spain provided the acute and convalescent COVID-19 samples. Sources were T cells, B-cell-depleted T cells, or PBMCs; the material itself was cDNA or gDNA.

In the study's own analysis: How many nucleated cells were present was estimated from reference gene primer amplification. Sequencing was performed with immunoSEQ multiplex PCR; in TCRdb, only in-frame clones are kept and a portion is missing. D and trimming come from the DNA, and the V and J calls and clone size come from that table. Of about 400,000 clones in the sample, approximately 88% were seen once. The receptor comes from a man between 35 and 55 years old with acute or convalescent COVID-19. Sample: peripheral blood. This rearrangement joins TRBV6-5 to TRBJ1-4; 7 bases fit TRBD1. In DNA, the CDR3 is TGTGCCAGCAGGGGGACAGCACTTCCTAATGAAAAACTGTTTTTT. It translates to CASRGTALPNEKLFF.